One and the same sample provided the 13 T cell receptor beta chains below, sequenced in a study of CD8 T cells in Susac syndrome. Reverse transcription of about 0.5 to 1 ug RNA used random hexamers. TCRdb recomputed calls from the immunoSEQ multiplex PCR reads with MiXCR, one row per CDR3 protein. Of roughly 110,000 distinct CDR3 sequences detected, 85% to 95% appear once; the ten largest clones hold about 0.15%. The specimen sequenced was CD4+ T cells from PBMCs. These receptors all come from a human donor in good health.

The chain recombines TRBV20-1 with TRBJ2-1; 12 bases are a match to TRBD2. The CDR3 extends over 13 amino acids. Trimming removed 5 bases from V and 10 bases from J; junction bases left unmatched: 6. Germline V CDR1 and CDR2: DFQATT, SNEGSKA (reference sequence). CDR3 DNA: TGCAGTGCTGGACTAGCGGGGCCCGGGGAGCAGTTCTTC. Translation: CSAGLAGPGEQFF.

The chain carries TRBV29-1 and TRBJ1-4; D not certain. Deletions cut 7 bases from V and 7 bases from J, with 19 bases between. Germline values: CDR1 SQVTM, CDR2 ANQGSEA. The CDR3 is 14 amino acids. CDR3 in amino acids: CSATDVVAGEKLFF. The CDR3 nucleotides are TGCAGCGCCACGGACGTAGTGGCTGGTGAAAAACTGTTTTTT.

This clonotype appeared a single time. V and J are TRBV7-8 and TRBJ2-1, with 10 nucleotides matching TRBD2. The junction had 6 bases not matched to a gene; V was cut back by 4 bases and J by 0 bases. Germline V lookup: CDR1 SGHVS, CDR2 FQNEAQ. This CDR3 is built from 17 residues. CDR3 sequence (DNA): TGTGCCAGCAGCTCCGGGACTAGCGTGGGCTCCTACAATGAGCAGTTCTTC. It yields the protein CASSSGTSVGSYNEQFF. The whole variable domain, remainder taken from reference TRBV7-8 and TRBJ2-1, is GAGVSQSPRYKVAKRGQDVALRCDPISGHVSLFWYQQALGQGPEFLTYFQNEAQLDKSGLPSDRFFAERPEGSVSTLKIQRTQQEDSAVYLCASSSGTSVGSYNEQFFGPGTRLTVL.

The J gene is TRBJ2-1, the V gene TRBV24-1; D gene unclear. Germline CDR1 KGHDR, CDR2 SFDVKD. There are 14 residues in the CDR3. Trimming removed 0 bases at V and 7 bases at J, with 9 bases between. Written as DNA, the CDR3 is TGTGCCACCAGTGATTTGTTTGGTGGGAATGAGCAGTTCTTC. Translating gives CATSDLFGGNEQFF.

The chain uses TRBV6-2 or TRBV6-3 and TRBJ2-1; 11 bases agree with TRBD2. V dropped 8 bases and J dropped 8; count of bases not matched to a gene: 17. Per the germline V gene, CDR1 is MNHEY and CDR2 is SVGEGT. The CDR3 spans 17 residues. CDR3 in amino acids: CASSKWTLAGGNYEQFF. The CDR3 DNA reads TGTGCCAGCTCGAAATGGACTCTAGCGGGAGGTAACTATGAGCAGTTCTTC.

The chain joins TRBV14 to TRBJ1-1; D gene unclear. The V gene lost 1 base and the J gene lost 4 bases, with 13 bases spanning the gap. In germline, CDR1 is SGHDN, CDR2 FVKESK. CDR3 length: 15 amino acids. The CDR3 bases are TGTGCCAGCAGCCAAGTTAACGGGGATCGCACTGAAGCTTTCTTT. Amino acids: CASSQVNGDRTEAFF.

The chain carries TRBV4-2 and TRBJ2-1; D is ambiguous. This CDR3 has 12 residues. CDR1 and CDR2 (germline): LGHNA, YNFKEQ. V was trimmed by 5 bases and J by 8 bases, leaving 10 bases between them. The CDR3 region is CASSDTWDEQFF. CDR3 DNA: TGTGCCAGCAGCGACACGTGGGATGAGCAGTTCTTC.

The V and J genes are TRBV4-2 and TRBJ2-5; 10 nucleotides align to TRBD2. The CDR3 spans 19 residues. Germline V gene data show CDR1 as LGHNA and CDR2 as YNFKEQ. Trimming removed 8 bases from V and 1 base from J; junction bases left unmatched: 19. CDR3 sequence: CASARTDTRRTSGQETQYF. DNA for the CDR3: TGTGCCAGCGCCCGGACAGATACTCGGAGGACTAGCGGCCAAGAGACCCAGTACTTC.

V is TRBV20-1 and J is TRBJ2-4; 13 bases are shared with TRBD2. CDR1 is DFQATT, CDR2 SNEGSKA, per germline (reference sequence). CDR3 length equals 18 residues. V lost 5 bases and J lost 6; bases outside the gene matches: 16. Written as DNA, the CDR3 is TGCAGTGCTCCCCGCACTAGCGGGAGGGCCGATCTCCGAAACATTCAGTACTTC. It is translated as CSAPRTSGRADLRNIQYF.

The V and J genes are TRBV7-2 and TRBJ2-3, with TRBD2 matching over 9 bases. The CDR3 contains 15 residues. CDR1 and CDR2 from the germline V gene are SGHTA and FQGNSA. Losses at the gene ends were 0 bases for V and 2 bases for J; bases not matched to a gene: 0. CDR3 loop: CASSLAGLATDTQYF. The CDR3 bases are TGTGCCAGCAGCTTAGCGGGACTAGCCACAGATACGCAGTATTTT. The full variable domain, its missing parts supplied by reference TRBV7-2 and TRBJ2-3, is GAGVSQSPSNKVTEKGKDVELRCDPISGHTALYWYRQSLGQGLEFLIYFQGNSAPDKSGLPSDRFSAERTGGSVSTLTIQRTQQEDSAVYLCASSLAGLATDTQYFGPGTRLTVL.

The chain employs TRBV14 and TRBJ1-1; no clear D gene. This CDR3 is built from 15 residues. V was cut by 0 bases and J by 9 bases, with 17 bases left in between. The V gene's germline CDR1 is SGHDN and CDR2 FVKESK. The CDR3 sequence is CASSQDLSPLSQAFF. DNA of the CDR3: TGTGCCAGCAGCCAAGATCTATCCCCCCTCTCCCAAGCTTTCTTT. The complete variable domain, with remaining parts taken from reference TRBV14 and TRBJ1-1, reads EAGVTQFPSHSVIEKGQTVTLRCDPISGHDNLYWYRRVMGKEIKFLLHFVKESKQDESGMPNNRFLAERTGGTYSTLKVQPAELEDSGVYFCASSQDLSPLSQAFFGQGTRLTVV.

This sequence joins TRBV20-1 and TRBJ1-1, with D possibly TRBD1 on 5 matching bases. The CDR3 contains 12 residues. The V gene's germline CDR1 is DFQATT and CDR2 SNEGSKA (reference sequence). CDR3 nucleotide sequence: TGCAGCGCCCAGCGGGGGTACACTGAAGCTTTCTTT. It encodes CSAQRGYTEAFF.

The rearrangement links TRBV20-1 to TRBJ2-1; D is uncertain. This CDR3 has 13 residues. Per germline, CDR1 DFQATT and CDR2 SNEGSKA (reference sequence). The germline V and J ends were trimmed by 6 bases and 7 bases, with 16 bases remaining between them. The DNA for the CDR3 is TGCAGTGCGCCGAGAATAAGTAGAAATGAGCAGTTCTTC. Protein product: CSAPRISRNEQFF.